This T cell receptor (beta chain) is drawn from a study of cytomegalovirus exposure and HLA in healthy donors. Whole-study context: Inside one of the first data releases sat about 85 million unique TCRs taken from HLA-typed donors. Study conclusions and caveats: Previous analysis showed most TCR beta V segments were productive about 90% or about 30% of the time. Testing in vitro showed a few CMV-associated chains specific for CMV antigens.

The CDR3 runs 16 residues. V lost 4 bases to trimming and J lost 0 bases; unmatched junction nucleotides: 9. The germline V gene encodes CDR1 MNHNS and CDR2 SASEGT. For this clone: What it binds is not known.

The PCR had 60 Vbeta and 13 Jbeta primers. Sequencing was performed with immunoSEQ multiplex PCR; in TCRdb, only in-frame clones are kept and a portion is missing. The table lists about 160,000 clones, 80% to 90% of them singletons. Specimen: PBMCs. The chain couples TRBV6-1 to TRBJ2-7; 7 positions agree with TRBD1. The TCR was taken from a woman in her thirties in good health and CMV-seropositive. The CDR3: CASSGQDRTYSYEQYF. The CDR3 DNA sequence: TGTGCCAGCAGTGGCCAGGACAGGACCTACTCCTACGAGCAGTACTTC.